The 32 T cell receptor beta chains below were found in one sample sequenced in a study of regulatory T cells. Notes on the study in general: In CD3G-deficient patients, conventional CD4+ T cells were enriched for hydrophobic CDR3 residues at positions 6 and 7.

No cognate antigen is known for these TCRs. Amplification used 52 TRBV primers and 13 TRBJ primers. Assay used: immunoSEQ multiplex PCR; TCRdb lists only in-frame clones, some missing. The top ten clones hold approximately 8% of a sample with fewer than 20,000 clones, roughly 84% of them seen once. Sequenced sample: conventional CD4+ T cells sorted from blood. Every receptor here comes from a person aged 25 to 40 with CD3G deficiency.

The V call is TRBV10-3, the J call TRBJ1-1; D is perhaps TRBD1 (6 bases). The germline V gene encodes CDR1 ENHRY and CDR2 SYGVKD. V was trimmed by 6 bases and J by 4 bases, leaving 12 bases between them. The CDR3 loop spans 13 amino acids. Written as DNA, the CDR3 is TGTGCCATCAGCGGGGGCCCGGGCACTGAAGCTTTCTTT. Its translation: CAISGGPGTEAFF.

The CDR3, as DNA: TGTGCCAGCAGCCCGCCGGGACAGGGGAAAGCTTTCTTT. Translation: CASSPPGQGKAFF. The rearrangement joins TRBV14 to TRBJ1-1, with 10 bases identical to TRBD1. After removal of 4 bases from V and 9 bases from J, the junction contained 5 bases not matched to a gene. The CDR3 has 13 residues. Germline V lookup: CDR1 SGHDN, CDR2 FVKESK.

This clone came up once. CDR3 in amino acids: CASSLAGNNSPLHF. The CDR3 DNA reads as TGTGCCAGCAGTTTAGCGGGAAATAATTCACCCCTCCACTTT. The chain has TRBV28 and TRBJ1-6, with D uncertain. The CDR3 has 14 amino acids. V was cut by 2 bases and J by 5 bases, with 7 bases left in between. CDR1 and CDR2 from the germline V gene are MDHEN and SYDVKM.

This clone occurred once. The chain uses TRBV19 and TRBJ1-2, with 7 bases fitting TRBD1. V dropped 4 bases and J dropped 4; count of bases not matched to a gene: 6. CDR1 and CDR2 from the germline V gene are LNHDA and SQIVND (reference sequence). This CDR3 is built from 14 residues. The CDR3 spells CASSTRQGSYGYTF. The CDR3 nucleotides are TGTGCCAGTAGTACTCGACAGGGTAGCTATGGCTACACCTTC.

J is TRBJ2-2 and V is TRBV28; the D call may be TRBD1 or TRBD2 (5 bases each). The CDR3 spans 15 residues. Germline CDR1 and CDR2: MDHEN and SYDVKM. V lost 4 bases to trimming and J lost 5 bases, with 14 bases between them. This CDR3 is CASSSWAGSTGELFF. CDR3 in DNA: TGTGCCAGCAGTTCATGGGCAGGGAGTACCGGGGAGCTGTTTTTT.

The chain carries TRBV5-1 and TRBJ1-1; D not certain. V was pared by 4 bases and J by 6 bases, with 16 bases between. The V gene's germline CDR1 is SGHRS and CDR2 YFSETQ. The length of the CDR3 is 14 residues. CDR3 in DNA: TGCGCCAGCAGCCTGGGCCCGGTCACGGCTGAAGCTTTCTTT. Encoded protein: CASSLGPVTAEAFF.

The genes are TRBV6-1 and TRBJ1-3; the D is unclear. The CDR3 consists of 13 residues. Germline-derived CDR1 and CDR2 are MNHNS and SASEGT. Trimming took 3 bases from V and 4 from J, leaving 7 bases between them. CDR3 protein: CASSDGPGNTIYF. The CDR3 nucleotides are TGTGCCAGCAGTGACGGTCCAGGAAACACCATATATTTT.

The CDR3 DNA reads as TGTGCCAGTAGTAGGGGGGTCGGCAATCAGCCCCAGCATTTT. It translates to CASSRGVGNQPQHF. The chain joins TRBV19 to TRBJ1-5; tentative D call: TRBD1 (5 bases). V lost 4 bases, J lost 2 bases, and 9 bases lay in between. Germline-derived CDR1 and CDR2 are LNHDA and SQIVND (reference sequence). The CDR3 runs 14 residues. The full variable domain, with the rest looked up from reference TRBV19 and TRBJ1-5, is DGGITQSPKYLFRKEGQNVTLSCEQNLNHDAMYWYRQDPGQGLRLIYYSQIVNDFQKGDIAEGYSVSREKKESFPLTVTSAQKNPTAFYLCASSRGVGNQPQHFGDGTRLSIL.

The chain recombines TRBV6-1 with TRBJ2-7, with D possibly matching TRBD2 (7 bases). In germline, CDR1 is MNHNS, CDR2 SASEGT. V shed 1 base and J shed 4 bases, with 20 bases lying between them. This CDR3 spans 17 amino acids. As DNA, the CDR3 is TGTGCCAGCAGTGAAGGATATCTCGGGGGGCGTCTATACGAGCAGTACTTC. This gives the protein CASSEGYLGGRLYEQYF.

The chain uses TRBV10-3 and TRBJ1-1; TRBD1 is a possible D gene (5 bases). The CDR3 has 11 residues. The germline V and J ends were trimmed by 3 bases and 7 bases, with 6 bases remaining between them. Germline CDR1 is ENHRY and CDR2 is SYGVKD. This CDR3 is CAISERGEAFF. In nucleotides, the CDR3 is TGTGCCATCAGTGAAAGGGGTGAAGCTTTCTTT.

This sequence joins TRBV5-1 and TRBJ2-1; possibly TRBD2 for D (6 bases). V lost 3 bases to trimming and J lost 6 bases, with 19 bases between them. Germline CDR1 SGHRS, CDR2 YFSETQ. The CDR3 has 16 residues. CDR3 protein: CASSSVGTLVGNEQFF. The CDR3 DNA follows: TGCGCCAGCAGCTCCGTAGGGACTCTTGTAGGCAATGAGCAGTTCTTC. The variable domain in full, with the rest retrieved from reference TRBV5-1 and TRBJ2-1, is KAGVTQTPRYLIKTRGQQVTLSCSPISGHRSVSWYQQTPGQGLQFLFEYFSETQRNKGNFPGRFSGRQFSNSRSEMNVSTLELGDSALYLCASSSVGTLVGNEQFFGPGTRLTVL.

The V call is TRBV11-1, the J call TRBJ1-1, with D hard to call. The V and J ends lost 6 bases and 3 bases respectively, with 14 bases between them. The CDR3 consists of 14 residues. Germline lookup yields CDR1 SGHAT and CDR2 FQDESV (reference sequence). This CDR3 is CASRTEGWDTEAFF. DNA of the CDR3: TGTGCCAGCAGGACGGAAGGGTGGGACACTGAAGCTTTCTTT.

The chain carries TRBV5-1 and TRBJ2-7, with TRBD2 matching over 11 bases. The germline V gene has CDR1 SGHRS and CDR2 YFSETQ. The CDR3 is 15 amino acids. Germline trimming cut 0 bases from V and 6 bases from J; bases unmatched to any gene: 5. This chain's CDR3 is CASSLGLAGGLEQYF. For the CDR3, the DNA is TGCGCCAGCAGCTTGGGTCTAGCGGGAGGCCTCGAGCAGTACTTC. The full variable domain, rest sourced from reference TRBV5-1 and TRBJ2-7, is KAGVTQTPRYLIKTRGQQVTLSCSPISGHRSVSWYQQTPGQGLQFLFEYFSETQRNKGNFPGRFSGRQFSNSRSEMNVSTLELGDSALYLCASSLGLAGGLEQYFGPGTRLTVT.

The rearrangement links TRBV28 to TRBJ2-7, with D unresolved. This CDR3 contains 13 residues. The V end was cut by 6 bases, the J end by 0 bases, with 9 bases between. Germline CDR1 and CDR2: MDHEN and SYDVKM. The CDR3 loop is CASRTLGSYEQYF. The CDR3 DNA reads TGTGCCAGCAGGACGCTCGGCTCCTACGAGCAGTACTTC.

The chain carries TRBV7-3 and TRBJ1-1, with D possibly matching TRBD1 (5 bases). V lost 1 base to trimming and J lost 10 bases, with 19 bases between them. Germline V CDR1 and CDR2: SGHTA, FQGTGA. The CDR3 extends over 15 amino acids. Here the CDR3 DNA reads TGTGCCAGCAGCTTAAGGGCAGGGAGTTCAGCGGGAGCTTTCTTT. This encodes CASSLRAGSSAGAFF.

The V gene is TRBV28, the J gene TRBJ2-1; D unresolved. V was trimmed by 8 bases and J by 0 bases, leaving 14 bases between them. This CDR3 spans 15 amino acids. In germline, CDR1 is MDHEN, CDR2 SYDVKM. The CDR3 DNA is TGTGCCAGCCGCGACGGACCCCACTCCTACAATGAGCAGTTCTTC. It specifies CASRDGPHSYNEQFF.

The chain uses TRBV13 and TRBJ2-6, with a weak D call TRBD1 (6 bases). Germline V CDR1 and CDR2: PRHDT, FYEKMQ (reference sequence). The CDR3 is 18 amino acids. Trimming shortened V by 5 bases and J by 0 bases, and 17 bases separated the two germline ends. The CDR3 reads CASSPRQVGYSGANVLTF. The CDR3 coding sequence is TGTGCCAGCAGCCCCCGACAGGTTGGATACTCTGGGGCCAACGTCCTGACTTTC.

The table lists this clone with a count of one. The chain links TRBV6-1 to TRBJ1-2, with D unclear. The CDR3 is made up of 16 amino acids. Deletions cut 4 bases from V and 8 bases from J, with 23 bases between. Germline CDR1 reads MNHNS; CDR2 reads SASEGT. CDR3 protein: CASSGTSGLGRRGYTF. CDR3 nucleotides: TGTGCCAGCAGTGGGACCTCAGGATTAGGCAGAAGGGGCTACACCTTC.

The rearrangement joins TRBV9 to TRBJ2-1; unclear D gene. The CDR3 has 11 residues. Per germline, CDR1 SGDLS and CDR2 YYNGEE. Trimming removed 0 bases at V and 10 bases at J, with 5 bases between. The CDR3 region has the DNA TGTGCCAGCAGCGTAGAAGGGGAGCAGTTCTTC. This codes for CASSVEGEQFF.

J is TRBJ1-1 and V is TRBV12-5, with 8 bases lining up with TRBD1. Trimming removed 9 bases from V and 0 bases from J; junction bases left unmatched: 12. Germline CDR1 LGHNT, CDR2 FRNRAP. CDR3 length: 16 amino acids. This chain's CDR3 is CASCSGQGSMNTEAFF. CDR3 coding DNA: TGTGCTAGCTGTAGCGGACAGGGATCCATGAACACTGAAGCTTTCTTT.

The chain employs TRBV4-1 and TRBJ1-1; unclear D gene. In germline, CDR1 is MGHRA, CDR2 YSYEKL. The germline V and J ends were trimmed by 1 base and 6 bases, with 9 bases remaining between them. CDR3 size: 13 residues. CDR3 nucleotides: TGCGCCAGCAGCCAAGTGACGGGAGCTGAAGCTTTCTTT. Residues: CASSQVTGAEAFF.

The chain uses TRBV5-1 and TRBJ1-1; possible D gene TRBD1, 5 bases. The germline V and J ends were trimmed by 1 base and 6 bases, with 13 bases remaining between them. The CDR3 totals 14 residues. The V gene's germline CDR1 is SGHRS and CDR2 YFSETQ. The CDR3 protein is CASSLTGGLAEAFF. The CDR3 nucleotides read TGCGCCAGCAGCTTGACCGGGGGACTGGCTGAAGCTTTCTTT.

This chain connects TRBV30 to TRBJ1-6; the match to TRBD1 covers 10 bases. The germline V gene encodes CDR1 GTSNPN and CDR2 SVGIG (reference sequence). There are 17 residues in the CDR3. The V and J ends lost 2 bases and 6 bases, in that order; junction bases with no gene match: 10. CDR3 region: CAWSSGGTGAPNSPLHF. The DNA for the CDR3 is TGTGCCTGGAGTAGCGGGGGGACAGGGGCCCCTAATTCACCCCTCCACTTT.

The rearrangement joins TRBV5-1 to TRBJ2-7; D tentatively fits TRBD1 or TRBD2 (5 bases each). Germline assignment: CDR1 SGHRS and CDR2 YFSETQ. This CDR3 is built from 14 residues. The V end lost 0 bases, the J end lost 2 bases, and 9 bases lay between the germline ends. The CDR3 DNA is TGCGCCAGCAGCTTGGAGCCGGGGCCCTACGAGCAGTACTTC. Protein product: CASSLEPGPYEQYF.

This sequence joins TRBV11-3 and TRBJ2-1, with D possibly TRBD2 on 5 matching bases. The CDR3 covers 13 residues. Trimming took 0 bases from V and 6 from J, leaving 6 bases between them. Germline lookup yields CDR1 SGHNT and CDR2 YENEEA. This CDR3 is CASSLDRGNEQFF. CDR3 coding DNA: TGTGCCAGCAGCTTAGATCGGGGCAATGAGCAGTTCTTC.

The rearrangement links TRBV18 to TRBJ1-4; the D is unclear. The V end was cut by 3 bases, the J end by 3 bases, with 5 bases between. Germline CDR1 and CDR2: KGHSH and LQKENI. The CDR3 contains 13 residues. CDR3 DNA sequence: TGTGCCAGCTCACCTCAGCCTAATGAAAAACTGTTTTTT. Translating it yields CASSPQPNEKLFF.

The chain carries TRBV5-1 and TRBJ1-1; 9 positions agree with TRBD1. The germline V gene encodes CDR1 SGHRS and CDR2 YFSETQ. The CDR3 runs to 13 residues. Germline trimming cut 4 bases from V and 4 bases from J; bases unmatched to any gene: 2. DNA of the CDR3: TGCGCCAGCAGCGCGGACAGGGGCACTGAAGCTTTCTTT. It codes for CASSADRGTEAFF. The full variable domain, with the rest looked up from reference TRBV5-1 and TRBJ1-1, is KAGVTQTPRYLIKTRGQQVTLSCSPISGHRSVSWYQQTPGQGLQFLFEYFSETQRNKGNFPGRFSGRQFSNSRSEMNVSTLELGDSALYLCASSADRGTEAFFGQGTRLTVV.

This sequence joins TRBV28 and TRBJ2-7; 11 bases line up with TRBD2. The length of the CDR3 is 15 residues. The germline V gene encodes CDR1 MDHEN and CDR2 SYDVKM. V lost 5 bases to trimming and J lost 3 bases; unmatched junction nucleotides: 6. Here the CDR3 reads CASSPTSGALYEQYF. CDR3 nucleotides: TGTGCCAGCAGTCCGACTAGCGGGGCCCTCTACGAGCAGTACTTC.

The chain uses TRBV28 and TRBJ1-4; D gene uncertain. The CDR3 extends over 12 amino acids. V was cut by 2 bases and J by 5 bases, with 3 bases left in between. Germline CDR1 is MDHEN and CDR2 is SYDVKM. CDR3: CASSLGNEKLFF. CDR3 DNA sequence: TGTGCCAGCAGTTTAGGGAATGAAAAACTGTTTTTT.

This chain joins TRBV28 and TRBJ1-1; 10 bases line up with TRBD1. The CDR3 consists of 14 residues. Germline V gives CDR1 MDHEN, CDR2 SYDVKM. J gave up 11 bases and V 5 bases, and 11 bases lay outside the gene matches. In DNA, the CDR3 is TGTGCCAGCAGTCAAGTCCCGGACAGGGGGAGGGCTTTCTTT. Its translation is CASSQVPDRGRAFF. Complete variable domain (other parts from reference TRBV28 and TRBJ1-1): DVKVTQSSRYLVKRTGEKVFLECVQDMDHENMFWYRQDPGLGLRLIYFSYDVKMKEKGDIPEGYSVSREKKERFSLILESASTNQTSMYLCASSQVPDRGRAFFGQGTRLTVV.

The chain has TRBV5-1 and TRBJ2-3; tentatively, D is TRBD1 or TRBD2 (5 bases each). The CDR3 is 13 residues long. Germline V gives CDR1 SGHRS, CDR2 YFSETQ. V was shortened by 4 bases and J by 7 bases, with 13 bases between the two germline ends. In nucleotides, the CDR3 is TGCGCCAGCAGCCCACTAGGGGAATATACGCAGTATTTT. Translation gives CASSPLGEYTQYF.

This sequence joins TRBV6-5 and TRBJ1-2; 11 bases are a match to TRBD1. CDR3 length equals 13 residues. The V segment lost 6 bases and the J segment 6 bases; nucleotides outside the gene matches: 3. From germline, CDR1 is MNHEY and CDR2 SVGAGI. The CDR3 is CASRRDRGDGYTF. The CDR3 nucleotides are TGTGCCAGCAGGAGGGACAGGGGGGATGGCTACACCTTC.